A single sample is the source of the 4 T cell receptor beta chains below, sequenced in a study of OX40 agonist ivuxolimab in advanced cancers. Assay used: immunoSEQ multiplex PCR; TCRdb lists only in-frame clones, some missing. The sample includes 15,000 to 20,000 clones, around 80% of them seen just once. The sample was CD4+ or CD8+ T cells sorted from blood, taken in a trial of the OX40 agonist ivuxolimab. These receptors all stem from an adult with an advanced solid tumor such as melanoma, head and neck, liver or kidney cancer.

The genes are TRBV2 and TRBJ1-2; D uncertain. Trimming pared 5 bases from V and 5 bases from J, leaving 15 bases between. Germline V gives CDR1 SNHLY, CDR2 FYNNEI. This CDR3 has 14 residues. The DNA of the CDR3 is TGTGCCAGCAGTATACTACCGACTGAGTATGGCTACACCTTC. It is translated as CASSILPTEYGYTF.

The genes are TRBV14 and TRBJ2-7; 9 bases are a match to TRBD2. The germline V gene has CDR1 SGHDN and CDR2 FVKESK. V gave up 5 bases and J gave up 4 bases; unmatched junction bases: 9. This CDR3 region has 15 residues. The CDR3: CASSISSSGVYEQYF. As DNA, the CDR3 is TGTGCCAGCAGCATCAGCTCTAGCGGGGTTTACGAGCAGTACTTC.

The rearrangement joins TRBV5-4 to TRBJ2-1; 7 bases map to TRBD2. This CDR3 is built from 15 residues. Unmatched junction bases numbered 9, after V lost 2 bases and J lost 7 bases. Looked up from germline, CDR1 is SGHNT and CDR2 is YYREEE (reference sequence). CDR3 DNA: TGTGCCAGCAGCTTTAGGGCGGGAGTGTCAAATGAGCAGTTCTTC. This codes for CASSFRAGVSNEQFF.

This chain uses TRBV10-3 with TRBJ1-3; D is ambiguous. Trimming shortened V by 7 bases and J by 0 bases, and 10 bases separated the two germline ends. CDR1 is ENHRY and CDR2 is SYGVKD in the germline V gene. The CDR3 length is 14 residues. The CDR3 here is CAIMMESSGNTIYF. The CDR3 region has the DNA TGTGCCATCATGATGGAGAGCTCTGGAAACACCATATATTTT.